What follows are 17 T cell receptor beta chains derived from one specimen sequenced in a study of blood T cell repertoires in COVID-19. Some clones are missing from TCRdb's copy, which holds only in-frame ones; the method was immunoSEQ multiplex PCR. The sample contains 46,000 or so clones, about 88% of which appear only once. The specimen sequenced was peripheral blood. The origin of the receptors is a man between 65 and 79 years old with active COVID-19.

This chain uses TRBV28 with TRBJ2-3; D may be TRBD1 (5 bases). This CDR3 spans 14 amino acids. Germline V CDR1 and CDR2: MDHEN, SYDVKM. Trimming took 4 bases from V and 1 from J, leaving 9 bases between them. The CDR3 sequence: CASSSGLGTDTQYF. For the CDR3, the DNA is TGTGCCAGCAGTTCAGGGTTAGGCACAGATACGCAGTATTTT.

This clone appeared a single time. The CDR3: CASSLWQGGPYNEQFF. The CDR3 DNA reads TGTGCCAGCAGTTTATGGCAGGGGGGCCCTTACAATGAGCAGTTCTTC. The chain joins TRBV27 to TRBJ2-1; tentative D call: TRBD1 (7 bases). CDR3 size: 16 residues. V was cut by 1 base and J by 4 bases, with 14 bases left in between. Germline-derived CDR1 and CDR2 are MNHEY and SMNVEV (reference sequence).

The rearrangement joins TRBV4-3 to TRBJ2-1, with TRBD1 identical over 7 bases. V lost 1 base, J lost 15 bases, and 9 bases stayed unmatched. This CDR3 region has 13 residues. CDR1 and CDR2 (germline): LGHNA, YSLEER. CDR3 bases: TGCGCCAGCAGCCAAGGAGTACGGGACAGTCGGTTCTTC. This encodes CASSQGVRDSRFF.

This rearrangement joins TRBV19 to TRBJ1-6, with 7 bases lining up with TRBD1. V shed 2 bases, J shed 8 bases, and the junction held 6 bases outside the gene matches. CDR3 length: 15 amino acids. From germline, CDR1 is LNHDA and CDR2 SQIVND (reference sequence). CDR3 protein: CASSINGGGDSPLHF. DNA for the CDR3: TGTGCCAGTAGTATAAACGGAGGGGGCGATTCACCCCTCCACTTT. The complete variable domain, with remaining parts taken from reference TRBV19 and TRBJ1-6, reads DGGITQSPKYLFRKEGQNVTLSCEQNLNHDAMYWYRQDPGQGLRLIYYSQIVNDFQKGDIAEGYSVSREKKESFPLTVTSAQKNPTAFYLCASSINGGGDSPLHFGNGTRLTVT.

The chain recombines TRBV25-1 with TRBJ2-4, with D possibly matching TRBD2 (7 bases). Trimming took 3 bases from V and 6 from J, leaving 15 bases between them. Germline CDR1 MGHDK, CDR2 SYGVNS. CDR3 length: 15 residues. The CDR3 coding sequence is TGTGCCAGCAGTGAGGGGAGGGGGAATCGAAACATTCAGTACTTC. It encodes CASSEGRGNRNIQYF.

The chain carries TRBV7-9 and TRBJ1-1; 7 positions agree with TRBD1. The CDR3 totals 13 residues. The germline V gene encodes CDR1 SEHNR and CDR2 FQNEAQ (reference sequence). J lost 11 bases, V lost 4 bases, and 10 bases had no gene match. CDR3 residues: CASSSTGNRKAFF. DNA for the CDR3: TGTGCCAGCAGCTCGACAGGGAATCGCAAGGCTTTCTTT.

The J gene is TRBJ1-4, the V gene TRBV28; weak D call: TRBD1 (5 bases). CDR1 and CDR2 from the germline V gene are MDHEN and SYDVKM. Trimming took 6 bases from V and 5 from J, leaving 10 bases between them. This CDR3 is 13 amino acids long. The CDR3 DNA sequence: TGTGCCAGCAGGGTGGGGGGAAATGAAAAACTGTTTTTT. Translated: CASRVGGNEKLFF.

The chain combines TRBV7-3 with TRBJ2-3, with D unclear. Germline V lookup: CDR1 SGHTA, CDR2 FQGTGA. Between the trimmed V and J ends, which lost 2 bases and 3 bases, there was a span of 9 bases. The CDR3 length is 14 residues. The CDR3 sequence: CASSLEARTDTQYF. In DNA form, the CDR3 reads TGTGCCAGCAGCTTAGAAGCGAGGACAGATACGCAGTATTTT.

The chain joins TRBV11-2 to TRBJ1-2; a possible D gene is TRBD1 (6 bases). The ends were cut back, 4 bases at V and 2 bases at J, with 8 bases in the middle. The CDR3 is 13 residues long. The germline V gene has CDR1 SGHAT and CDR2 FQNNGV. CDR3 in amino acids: CASSSTGNYGYTF. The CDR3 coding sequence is TGTGCCAGCAGCTCAACAGGGAACTATGGCTACACCTTC.

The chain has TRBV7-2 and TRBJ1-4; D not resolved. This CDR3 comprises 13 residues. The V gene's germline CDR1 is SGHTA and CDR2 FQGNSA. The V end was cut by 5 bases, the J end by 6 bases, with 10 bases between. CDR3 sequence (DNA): TGTGCCAGCAGCCCTCCCGGGGATGAAAAACTGTTTTTT. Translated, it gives CASSPPGDEKLFF.

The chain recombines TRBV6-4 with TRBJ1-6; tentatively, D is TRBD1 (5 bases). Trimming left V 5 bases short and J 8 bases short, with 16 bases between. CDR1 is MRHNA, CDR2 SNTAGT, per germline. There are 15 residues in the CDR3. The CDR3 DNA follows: TGTGCCAGCAGTCCACTTTGGCGGGGGGATTCACCCCTCCACTTT. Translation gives CASSPLWRGDSPLHF.

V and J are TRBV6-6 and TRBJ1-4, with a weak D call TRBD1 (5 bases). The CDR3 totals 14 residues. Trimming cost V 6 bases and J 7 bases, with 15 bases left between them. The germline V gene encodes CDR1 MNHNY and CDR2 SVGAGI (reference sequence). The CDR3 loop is CASRPEWGLEKLFF. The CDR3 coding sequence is TGTGCCAGCAGGCCAGAGTGGGGCCTTGAAAAACTGTTTTTT.

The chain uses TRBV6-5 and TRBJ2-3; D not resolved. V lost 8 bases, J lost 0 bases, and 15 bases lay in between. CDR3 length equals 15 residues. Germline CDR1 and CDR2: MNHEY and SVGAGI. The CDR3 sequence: CASLLVPSSTDTQYF. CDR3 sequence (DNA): TGTGCCAGCCTTCTAGTTCCTTCTAGCACAGATACGCAGTATTTT.

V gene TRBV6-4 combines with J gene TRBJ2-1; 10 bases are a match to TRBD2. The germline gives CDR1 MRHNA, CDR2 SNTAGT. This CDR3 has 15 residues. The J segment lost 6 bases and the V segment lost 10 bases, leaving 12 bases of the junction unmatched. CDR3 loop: CANASGSAVINEQFF. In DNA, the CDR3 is TGTGCCAACGCTAGCGGGAGTGCGGTAATCAATGAGCAGTTCTTC.

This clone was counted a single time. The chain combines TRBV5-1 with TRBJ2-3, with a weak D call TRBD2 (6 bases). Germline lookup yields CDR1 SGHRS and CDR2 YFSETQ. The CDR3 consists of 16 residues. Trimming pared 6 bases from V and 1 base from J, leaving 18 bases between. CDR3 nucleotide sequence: TGCGCCAGCACCCGGGGCGGGACGACCCGCACAGATACGCAGTATTTT. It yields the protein CASTRGGTTRTDTQYF.

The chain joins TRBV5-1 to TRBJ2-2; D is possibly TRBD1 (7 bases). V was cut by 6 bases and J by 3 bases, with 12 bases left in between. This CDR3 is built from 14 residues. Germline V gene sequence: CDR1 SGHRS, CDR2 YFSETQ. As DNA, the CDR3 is TGCGCCAGCAACCGCAGGGGGGACACCGGGGAGCTGTTTTTT. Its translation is CASNRRGDTGELFF.

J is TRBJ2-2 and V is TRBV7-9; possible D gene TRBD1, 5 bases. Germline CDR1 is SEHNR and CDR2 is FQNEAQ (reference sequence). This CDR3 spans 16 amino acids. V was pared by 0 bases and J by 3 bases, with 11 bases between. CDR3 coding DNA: TGTGCCAGCAGCTTAGCTGGGGCGACGGACACCGGGGAGCTGTTTTTT. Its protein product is CASSLAGATDTGELFF.